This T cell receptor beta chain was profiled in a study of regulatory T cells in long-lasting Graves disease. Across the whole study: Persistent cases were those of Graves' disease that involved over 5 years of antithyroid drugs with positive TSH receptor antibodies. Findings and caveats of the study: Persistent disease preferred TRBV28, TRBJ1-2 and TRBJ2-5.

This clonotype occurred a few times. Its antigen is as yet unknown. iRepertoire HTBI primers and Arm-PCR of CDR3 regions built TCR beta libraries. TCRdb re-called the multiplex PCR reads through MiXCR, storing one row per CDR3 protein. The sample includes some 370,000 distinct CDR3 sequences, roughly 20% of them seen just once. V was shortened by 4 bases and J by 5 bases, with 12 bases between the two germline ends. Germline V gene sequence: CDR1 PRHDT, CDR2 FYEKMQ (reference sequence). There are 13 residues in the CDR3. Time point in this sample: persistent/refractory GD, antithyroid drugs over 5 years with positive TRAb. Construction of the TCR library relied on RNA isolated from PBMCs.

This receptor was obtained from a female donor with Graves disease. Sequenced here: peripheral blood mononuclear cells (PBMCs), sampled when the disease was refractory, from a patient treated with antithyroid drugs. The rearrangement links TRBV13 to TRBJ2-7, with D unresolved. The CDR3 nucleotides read TGTGCCAGCAGCTCCGGGTTCAACCACGAGCAGTACTTC. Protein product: CASSSGFNHEQYF. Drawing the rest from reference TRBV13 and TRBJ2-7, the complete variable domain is AAGVIQSPRHLIKEKRETATLKCYPIPRHDTVYWYQQGPGQDPQFLISFYEKMQSDKGSIPDRFSAQQFSDYHSELNMSSLELGDSALYFCASSSGFNHEQYFGPGTRLTVT.